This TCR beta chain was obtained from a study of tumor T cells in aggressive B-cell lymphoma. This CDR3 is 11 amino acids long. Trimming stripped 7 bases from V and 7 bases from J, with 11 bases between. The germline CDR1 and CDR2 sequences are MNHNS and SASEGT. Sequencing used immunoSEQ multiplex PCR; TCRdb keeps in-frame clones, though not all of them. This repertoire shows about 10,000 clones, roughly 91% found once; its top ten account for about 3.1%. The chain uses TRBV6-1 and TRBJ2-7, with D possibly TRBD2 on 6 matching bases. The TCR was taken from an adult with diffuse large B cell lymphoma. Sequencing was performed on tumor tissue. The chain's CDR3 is CASKGLDEQYF. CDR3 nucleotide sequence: TGTGCCAGCAAGGGACTTGATGAGCAGTACTTC.